This T cell receptor (beta chain) emerged from a study of cytomegalovirus exposure and HLA in healthy donors. The CDR3 has 16 amino acids. The germline gives CDR1 SGHTS, CDR2 YDEGEE. V gave up 0 bases and J gave up 0 bases, with 10 bases separating them. Regarding this clone: Its antigen remains unknown.

PCR amplification relied on 60 Vbeta primers (plus 13 Jbeta primers). Produced via immunoSEQ multiplex PCR; TCRdb's table is partial and in-frame only. The data contain around 150,000 clones, roughly 80% of them seen just once; the ten biggest clones take up 2.2%. General study points: It was only CMV serostatus that was available as immune exposure information.

What was sequenced was PBMCs. The receptor was isolated from a man aged 50-59 years in good health and CMV-seropositive. The chain has TRBV5-8 and TRBJ2-1; no reliable D call. For the CDR3, the DNA is TGTGCCAGCAGCTTGGTGGGTCGAGGCTCCTACAATGAGCAGTTCTTC. It is translated as CASSLVGRGSYNEQFF.